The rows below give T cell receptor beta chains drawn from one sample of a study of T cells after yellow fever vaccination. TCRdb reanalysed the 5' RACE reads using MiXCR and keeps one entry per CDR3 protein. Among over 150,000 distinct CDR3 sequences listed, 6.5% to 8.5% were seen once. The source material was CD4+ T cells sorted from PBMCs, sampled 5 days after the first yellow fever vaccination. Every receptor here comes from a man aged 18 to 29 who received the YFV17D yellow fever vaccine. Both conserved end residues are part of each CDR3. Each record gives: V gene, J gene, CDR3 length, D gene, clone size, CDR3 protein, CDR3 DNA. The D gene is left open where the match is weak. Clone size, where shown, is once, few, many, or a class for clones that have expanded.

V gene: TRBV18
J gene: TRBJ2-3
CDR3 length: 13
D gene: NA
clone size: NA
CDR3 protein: CASSPPTANTQYF
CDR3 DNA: TGTGCCAGCTCACCACCTACGGCAAATACGCAGTATTTT

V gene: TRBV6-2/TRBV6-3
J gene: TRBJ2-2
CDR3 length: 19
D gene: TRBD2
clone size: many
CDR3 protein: CASSYSGTSGGWNTGELFF
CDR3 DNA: TGTGCCAGCAGTTACTCCGGGACTAGCGGGGGATGGAACACCGGGGAGCTGTTTTTT

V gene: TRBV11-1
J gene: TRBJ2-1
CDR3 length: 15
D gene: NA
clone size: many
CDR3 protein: CASSPGKGGSNEQFF
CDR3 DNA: TGTGCCAGCAGCCCCGGGAAGGGGGGTTCGAATGAGCAGTTCTTC

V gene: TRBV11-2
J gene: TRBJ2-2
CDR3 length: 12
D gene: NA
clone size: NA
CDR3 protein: CASSYRGRELFF
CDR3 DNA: TGTGCCAGCAGCTACCGGGGCCGTGAGCTGTTTTTT

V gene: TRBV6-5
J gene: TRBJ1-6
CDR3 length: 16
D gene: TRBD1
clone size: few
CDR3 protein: CASIYRTGGLGSPLHF
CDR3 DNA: TGTGCCAGCATTTATCGGACAGGGGGCTTAGGGTCACCCCTCCACTTT

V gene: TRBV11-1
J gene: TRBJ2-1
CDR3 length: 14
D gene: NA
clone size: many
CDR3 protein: CASSLAGEYNEQFF
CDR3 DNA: TGTGCCAGCAGCTTAGCGGGGGAGTACAATGAGCAGTTCTTC

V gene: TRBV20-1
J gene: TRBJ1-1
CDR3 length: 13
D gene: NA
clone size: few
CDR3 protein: CSAIRTENTEAFF
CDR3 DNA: TGCAGTGCTATTCGGACAGAGAACACTGAAGCTTTCTTT

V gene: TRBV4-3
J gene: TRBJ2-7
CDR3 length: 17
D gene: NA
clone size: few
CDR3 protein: CASSQETTRQRYYEQYF
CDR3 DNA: TGCGCCAGCAGCCAAGAGACGACAAGACAACGTTACTACGAGCAGTACTTC

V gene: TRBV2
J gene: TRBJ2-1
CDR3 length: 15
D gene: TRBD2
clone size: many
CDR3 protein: CATGGLAVTVGEQFF
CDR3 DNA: TGTGCCACCGGCGGACTAGCGGTGACTGTAGGTGAGCAGTTCTTC

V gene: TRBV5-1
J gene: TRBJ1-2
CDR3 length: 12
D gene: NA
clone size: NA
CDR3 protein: CASSPSTSRRTF
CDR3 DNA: TGCGCCAGCAGCCCATCTACTAGTCGTCGCACCTTC

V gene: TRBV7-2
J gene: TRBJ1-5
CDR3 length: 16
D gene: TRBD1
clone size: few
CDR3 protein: CASSSQGADGNQPQHF
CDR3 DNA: TGTGCCAGCAGCTCCCAGGGGGCGGACGGCAATCAGCCCCAGCATTTT

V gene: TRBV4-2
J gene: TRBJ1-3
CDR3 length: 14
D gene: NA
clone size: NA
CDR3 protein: CASSQGNGGPAIYF
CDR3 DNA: TGTGCCAGCAGCCAAGGTAATGGAGGACCGGCCATATATTTT

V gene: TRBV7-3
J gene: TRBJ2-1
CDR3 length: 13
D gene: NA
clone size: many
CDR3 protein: CASSLNPLGEQFF
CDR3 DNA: TGTGCCAGCAGCTTAAATCCGCTCGGGGAGCAGTTCTTC

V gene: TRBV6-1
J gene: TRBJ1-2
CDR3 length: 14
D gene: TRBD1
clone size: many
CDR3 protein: CASGTAFTNYGYTF
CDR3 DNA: TGTGCCAGCGGGACAGCCTTTACTAACTATGGCTACACCTTC

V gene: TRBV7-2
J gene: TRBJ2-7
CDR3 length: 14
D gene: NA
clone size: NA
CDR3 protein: CASSTNWGEYEQYF
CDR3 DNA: TGTGCCAGCAGTACTAATTGGGGGGAGTACGAGCAGTACTTC

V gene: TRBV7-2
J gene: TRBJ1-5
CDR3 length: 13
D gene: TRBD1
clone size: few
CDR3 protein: CASSSRGGQPQHF
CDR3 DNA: TGTGCCAGCAGCTCCAGGGGGGGTCAGCCCCAGCATTTT

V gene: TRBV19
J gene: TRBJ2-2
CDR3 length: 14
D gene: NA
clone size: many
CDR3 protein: CASSSYTNTGELFF
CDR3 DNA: TGTGCCAGTAGTTCTTATACTAACACCGGGGAGCTGTTTTTT

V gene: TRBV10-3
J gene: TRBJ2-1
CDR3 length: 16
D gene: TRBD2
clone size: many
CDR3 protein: CAISGPPAGGGNEQFF
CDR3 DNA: TGTGCCATCAGTGGCCCCCCGGCGGGAGGCGGGAATGAGCAGTTCTTC

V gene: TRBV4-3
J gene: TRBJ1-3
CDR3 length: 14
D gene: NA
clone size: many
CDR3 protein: CASSPRTEINTIYF
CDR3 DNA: TGCGCCAGCAGCCCTCGGACAGAGATTAACACCATATATTTT

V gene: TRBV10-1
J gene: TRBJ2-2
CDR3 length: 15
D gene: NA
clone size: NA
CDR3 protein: CASSGPGTPTGELFF
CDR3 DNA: TGCGCCAGCAGCGGTCCCGGGACTCCAACCGGGGAGCTGTTTTTT

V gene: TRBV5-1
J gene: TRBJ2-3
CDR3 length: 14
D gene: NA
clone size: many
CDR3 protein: CASSLVAAADTQYF
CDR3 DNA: TGCGCCAGCAGCTTGGTCGCCGCCGCGGATACGCAGTATTTT

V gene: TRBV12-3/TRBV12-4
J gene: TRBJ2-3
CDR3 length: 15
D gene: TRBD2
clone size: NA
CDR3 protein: CASSGTTYMGDTQYF
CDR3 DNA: TGTGCCAGCAGCGGGACTACCTACATGGGGGATACGCAGTATTTT

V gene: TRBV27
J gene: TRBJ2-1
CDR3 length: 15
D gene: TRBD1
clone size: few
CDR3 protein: CASSGSGQGYGEQFF
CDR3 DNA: TGTGCCAGCAGTGGATCGGGACAGGGTTACGGTGAGCAGTTCTTC

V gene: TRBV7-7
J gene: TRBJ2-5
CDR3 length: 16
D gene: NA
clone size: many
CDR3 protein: CASSPTPGPSGETQYF
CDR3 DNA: TGTGCTAGCAGCCCAACACCGGGACCCTCGGGGGAGACCCAGTACTTC

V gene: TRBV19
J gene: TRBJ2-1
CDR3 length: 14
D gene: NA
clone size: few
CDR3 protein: CASSTRVWGNEQFF
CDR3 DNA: TGTGCCAGTAGTACGCGGGTCTGGGGGAATGAGCAGTTCTTC

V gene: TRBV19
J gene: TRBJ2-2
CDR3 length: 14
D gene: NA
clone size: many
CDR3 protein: CASSMRGNTGELFF
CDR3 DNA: TGTGCCAGTAGTATGAGGGGGAACACCGGGGAGCTGTTTTTT

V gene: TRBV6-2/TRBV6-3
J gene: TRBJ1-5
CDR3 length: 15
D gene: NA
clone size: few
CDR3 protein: CASRPPTGFNQPQHF
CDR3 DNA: TGTGCCAGCAGACCTCCTACAGGGTTCAATCAGCCCCAGCATTTT

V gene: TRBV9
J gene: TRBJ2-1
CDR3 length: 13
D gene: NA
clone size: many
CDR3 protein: CASSAGPRNEQFF
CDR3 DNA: TGTGCCAGCAGCGCCGGACCCAGGAATGAGCAGTTCTTC

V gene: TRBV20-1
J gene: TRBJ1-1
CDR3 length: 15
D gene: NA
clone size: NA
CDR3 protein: CSAQRGGSGDTEAFF
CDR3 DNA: TGCAGTGCTCAACGGGGAGGGAGCGGTGACACTGAAGCTTTCTTT

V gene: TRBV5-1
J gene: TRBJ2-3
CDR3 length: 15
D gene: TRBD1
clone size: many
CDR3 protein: CASSLRQGFTDTQYF
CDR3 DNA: TGCGCCAGCAGCCTAAGACAGGGGTTCACAGATACGCAGTATTTT

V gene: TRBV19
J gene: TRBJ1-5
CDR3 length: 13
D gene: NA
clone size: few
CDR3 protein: CASNRQGYQPQHF
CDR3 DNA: TGTGCCAGTAATCGTCAGGGGTACCAGCCCCAGCATTTT

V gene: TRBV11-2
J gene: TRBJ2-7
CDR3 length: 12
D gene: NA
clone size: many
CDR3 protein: CASSLQGHEQYF
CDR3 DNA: TGTGCCAGCAGCTTACAGGGCCACGAGCAGTACTTC

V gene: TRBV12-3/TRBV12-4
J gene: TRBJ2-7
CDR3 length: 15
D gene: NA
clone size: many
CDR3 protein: CASSLPGRPLREQYF
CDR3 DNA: TGTGCCAGCAGTTTACCAGGGAGACCTTTACGAGAGCAGTACTTC

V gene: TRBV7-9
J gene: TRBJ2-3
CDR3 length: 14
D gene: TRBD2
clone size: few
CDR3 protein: CAHFEAGNTDTQYF
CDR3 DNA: TGTGCCCATTTTGAAGCGGGGAACACAGATACGCAGTATTTT

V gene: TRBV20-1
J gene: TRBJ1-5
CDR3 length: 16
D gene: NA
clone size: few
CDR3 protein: CSAILGTGALGQPQHF
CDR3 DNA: TGCAGTGCTATTCTCGGAACAGGCGCCCTAGGCCAGCCCCAGCATTTT

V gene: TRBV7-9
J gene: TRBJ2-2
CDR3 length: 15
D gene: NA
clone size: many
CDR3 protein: CASSSGQSNTGELFF
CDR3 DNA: TGTGCCAGCAGCTCCGGACAGTCGAACACCGGGGAGCTGTTTTTT

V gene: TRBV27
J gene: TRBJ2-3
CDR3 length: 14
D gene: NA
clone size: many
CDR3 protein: CASSPRPSTDTQYF
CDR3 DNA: TGTGCCAGCAGCCCGCGTCCTAGCACAGATACGCAGTATTTT

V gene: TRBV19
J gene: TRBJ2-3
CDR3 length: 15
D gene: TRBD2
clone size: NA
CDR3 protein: CASMGGLVGTDTQYF
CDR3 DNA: TGTGCCAGTATGGGGGGACTAGTCGGCACAGATACGCAGTATTTT

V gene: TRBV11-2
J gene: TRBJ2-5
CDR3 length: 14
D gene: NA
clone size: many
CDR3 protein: CASSLEVRRETQYF
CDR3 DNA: TGTGCCAGCAGCTTAGAGGTTCGGAGGGAGACCCAGTACTTC

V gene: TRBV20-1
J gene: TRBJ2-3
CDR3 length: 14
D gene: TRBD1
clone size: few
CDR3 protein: CSARTGQGADTQYF
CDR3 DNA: TGCAGTGCCCGAACGGGACAGGGCGCAGATACGCAGTATTTT

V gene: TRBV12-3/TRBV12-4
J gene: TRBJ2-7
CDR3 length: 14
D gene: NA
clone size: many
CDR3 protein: CASSFRPLDYEQYF
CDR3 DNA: TGTGCCAGCAGTTTCAGGCCCTTGGACTACGAGCAGTACTTC

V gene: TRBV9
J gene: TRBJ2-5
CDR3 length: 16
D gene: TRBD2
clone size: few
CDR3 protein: CASSDLSGGDQETQYF
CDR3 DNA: TGTGCCAGCAGCGATTTGTCGGGGGGAGATCAAGAGACCCAGTACTTC

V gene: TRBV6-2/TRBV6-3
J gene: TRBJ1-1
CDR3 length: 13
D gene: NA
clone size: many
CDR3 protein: CASSYWDFTEAFF
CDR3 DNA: TGTGCCAGCAGTTACTGGGATTTCACTGAAGCTTTCTTT

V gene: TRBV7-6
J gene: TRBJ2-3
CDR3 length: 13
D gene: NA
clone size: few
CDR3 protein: CASSFNRLDTQYF
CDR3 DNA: TGTGCCAGCAGCTTCAACCGACTTGATACGCAGTATTTT

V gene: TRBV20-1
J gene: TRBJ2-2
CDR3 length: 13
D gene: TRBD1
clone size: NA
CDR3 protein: CSAPGQGKGELFF
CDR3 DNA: TGCAGTGCCCCGGGACAGGGGAAAGGGGAGCTGTTTTTT

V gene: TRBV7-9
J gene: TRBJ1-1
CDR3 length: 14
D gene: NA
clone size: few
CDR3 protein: CASRPQGQNTEAFF
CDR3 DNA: TGTGCCAGCAGACCGCAGGGCCAGAACACTGAAGCTTTCTTT

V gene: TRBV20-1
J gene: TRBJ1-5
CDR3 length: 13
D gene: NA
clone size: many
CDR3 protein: CSAHEGPGGPQHF
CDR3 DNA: TGCAGTGCCCATGAGGGGCCCGGAGGGCCCCAGCATTTT

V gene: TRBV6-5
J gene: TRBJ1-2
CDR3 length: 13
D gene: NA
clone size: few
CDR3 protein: CASSSPRIYGYTF
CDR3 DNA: TGTGCCAGCAGCAGTCCTAGGATTTATGGCTACACCTTC

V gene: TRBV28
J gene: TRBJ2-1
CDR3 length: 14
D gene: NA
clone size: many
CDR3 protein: CASRRTVYYNEQFF
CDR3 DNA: TGTGCCAGCAGGAGGACAGTCTACTACAATGAGCAGTTCTTC

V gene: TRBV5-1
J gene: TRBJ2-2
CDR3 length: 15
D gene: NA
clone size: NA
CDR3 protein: CASSSGVLLPGELFF
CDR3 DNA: TGCGCCAGCAGCTCCGGGGTGCTGCTCCCCGGGGAGCTGTTTTTT